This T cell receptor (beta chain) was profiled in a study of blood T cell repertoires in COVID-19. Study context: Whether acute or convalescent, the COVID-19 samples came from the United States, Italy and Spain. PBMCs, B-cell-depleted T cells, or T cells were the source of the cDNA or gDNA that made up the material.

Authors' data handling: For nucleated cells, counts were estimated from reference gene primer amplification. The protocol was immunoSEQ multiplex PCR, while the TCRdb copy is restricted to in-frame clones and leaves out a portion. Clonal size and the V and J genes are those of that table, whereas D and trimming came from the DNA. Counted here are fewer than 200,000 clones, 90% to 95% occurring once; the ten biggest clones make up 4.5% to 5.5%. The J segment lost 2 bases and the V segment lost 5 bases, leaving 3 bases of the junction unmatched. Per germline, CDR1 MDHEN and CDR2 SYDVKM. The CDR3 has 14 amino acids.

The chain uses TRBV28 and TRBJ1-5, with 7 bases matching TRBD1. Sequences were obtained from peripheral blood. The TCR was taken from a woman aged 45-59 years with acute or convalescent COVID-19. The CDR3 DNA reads TGTGCCAGCAGTGTCGGGACAGGCAATCAGCCCCAGCATTTT. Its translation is CASSVGTGNQPQHF.